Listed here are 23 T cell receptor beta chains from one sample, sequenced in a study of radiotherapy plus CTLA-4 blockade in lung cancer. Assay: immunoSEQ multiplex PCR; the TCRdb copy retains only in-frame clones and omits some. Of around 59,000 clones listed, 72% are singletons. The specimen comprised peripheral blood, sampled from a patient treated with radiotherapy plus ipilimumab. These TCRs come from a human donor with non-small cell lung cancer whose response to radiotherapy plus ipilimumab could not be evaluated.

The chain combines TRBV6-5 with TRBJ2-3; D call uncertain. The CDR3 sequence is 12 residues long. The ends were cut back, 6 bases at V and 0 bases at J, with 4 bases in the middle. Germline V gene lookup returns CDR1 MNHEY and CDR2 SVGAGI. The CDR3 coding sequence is TGTGCCAGCAGCGGGAGCACAGATACGCAGTATTTT. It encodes CASSGSTDTQYF.

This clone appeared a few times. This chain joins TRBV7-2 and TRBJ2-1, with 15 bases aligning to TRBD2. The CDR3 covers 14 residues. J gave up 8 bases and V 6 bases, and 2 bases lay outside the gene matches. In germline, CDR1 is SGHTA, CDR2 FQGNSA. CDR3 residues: CASSWTSGGDEQFF. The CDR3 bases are TGTGCCAGCAGTTGGACTAGCGGGGGGGATGAGCAGTTCTTC.

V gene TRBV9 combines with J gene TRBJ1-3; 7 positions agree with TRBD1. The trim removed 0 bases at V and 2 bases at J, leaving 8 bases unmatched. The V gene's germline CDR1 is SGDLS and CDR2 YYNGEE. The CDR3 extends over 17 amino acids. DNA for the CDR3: TGTGCCAGCAGCGTAGCCCCACAGGGGTCCACTGGAAACACCATATATTTT. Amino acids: CASSVAPQGSTGNTIYF.

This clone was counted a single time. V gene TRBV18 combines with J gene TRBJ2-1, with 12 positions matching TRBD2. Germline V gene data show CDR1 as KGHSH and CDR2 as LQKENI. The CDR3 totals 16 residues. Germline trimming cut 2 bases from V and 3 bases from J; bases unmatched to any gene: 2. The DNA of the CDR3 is TGTGCCAGCTCACCATTGGGACTAGCGGGCTACAATGAGCAGTTCTTC. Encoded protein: CASSPLGLAGYNEQFF.

The CDR3 is CASSWTSGGSYEQYF. The DNA of the CDR3 is TGTGCCAGCAGCTGGACTAGCGGGGGGTCCTACGAGCAGTACTTC. The rearrangement uses TRBV7-2 and TRBJ2-7, with 14 bases matching TRBD2. This CDR3 region has 15 residues. After removal of 4 bases from V and 1 base from J, the junction contained 0 bases not matched to a gene. Germline assignment: CDR1 SGHTA and CDR2 FQGNSA.

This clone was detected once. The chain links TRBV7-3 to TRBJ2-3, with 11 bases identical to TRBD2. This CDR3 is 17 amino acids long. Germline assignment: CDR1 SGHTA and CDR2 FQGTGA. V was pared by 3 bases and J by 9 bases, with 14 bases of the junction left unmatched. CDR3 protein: CASSLEGTSGSQGTQYF. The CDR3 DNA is TGTGCCAGCAGCTTGGAGGGGACTAGCGGCTCACAGGGCACGCAGTATTTT.

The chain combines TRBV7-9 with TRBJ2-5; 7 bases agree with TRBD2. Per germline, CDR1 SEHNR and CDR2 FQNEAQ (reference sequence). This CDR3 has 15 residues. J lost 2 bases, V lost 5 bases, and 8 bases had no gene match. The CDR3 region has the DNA TGTGCCAGCAGCCCCTCTGGGCGGGAGCAAGAGACCCAGTACTTC. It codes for CASSPSGREQETQYF.

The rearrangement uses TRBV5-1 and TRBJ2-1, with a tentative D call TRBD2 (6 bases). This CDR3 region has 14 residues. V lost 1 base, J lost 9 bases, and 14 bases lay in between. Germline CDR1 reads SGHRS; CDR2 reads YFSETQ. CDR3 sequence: CASSLLLALGEQFF. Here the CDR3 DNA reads TGCGCCAGCAGCTTGCTTCTAGCGCTTGGTGAGCAGTTCTTC.

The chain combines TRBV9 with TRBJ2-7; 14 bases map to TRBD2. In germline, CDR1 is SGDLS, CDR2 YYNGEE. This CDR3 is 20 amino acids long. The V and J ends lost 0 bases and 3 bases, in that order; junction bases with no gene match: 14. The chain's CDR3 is CASSVETPTSGRVGRYEQYF. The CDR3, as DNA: TGTGCCAGCAGCGTAGAGACACCGACTAGCGGGAGGGTCGGACGCTACGAGCAGTACTTC.

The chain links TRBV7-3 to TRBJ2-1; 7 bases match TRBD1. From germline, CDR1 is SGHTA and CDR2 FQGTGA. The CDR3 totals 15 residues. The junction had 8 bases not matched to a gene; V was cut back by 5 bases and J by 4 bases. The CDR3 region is CASSLAAGGYNEQFF. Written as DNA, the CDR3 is TGTGCCAGCAGCCTGGCGGCAGGGGGATACAATGAGCAGTTCTTC.

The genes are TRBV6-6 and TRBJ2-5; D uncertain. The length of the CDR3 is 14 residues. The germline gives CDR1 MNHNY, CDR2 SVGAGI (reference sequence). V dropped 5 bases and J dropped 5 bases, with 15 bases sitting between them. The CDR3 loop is CASSKTFAQETQYF. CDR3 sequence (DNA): TGTGCCAGCAGTAAGACGTTCGCACAGGAGACCCAGTACTTC.

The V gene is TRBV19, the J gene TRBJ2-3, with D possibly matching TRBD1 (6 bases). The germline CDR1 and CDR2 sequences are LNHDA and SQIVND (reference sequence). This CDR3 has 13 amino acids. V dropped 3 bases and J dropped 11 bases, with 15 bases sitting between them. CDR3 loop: CASSITYRAEQYF. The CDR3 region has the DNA TGTGCCAGTAGTATCACTTACAGGGCCGAGCAGTATTTT.

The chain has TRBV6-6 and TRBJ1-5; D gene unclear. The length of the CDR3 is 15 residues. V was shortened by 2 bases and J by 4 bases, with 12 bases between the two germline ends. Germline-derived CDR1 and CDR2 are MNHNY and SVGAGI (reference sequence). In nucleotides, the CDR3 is TGTGCCAGCAGTTACAGTGGTGGCCCTAATCAGCCCCAGCATTTT. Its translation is CASSYSGGPNQPQHF.

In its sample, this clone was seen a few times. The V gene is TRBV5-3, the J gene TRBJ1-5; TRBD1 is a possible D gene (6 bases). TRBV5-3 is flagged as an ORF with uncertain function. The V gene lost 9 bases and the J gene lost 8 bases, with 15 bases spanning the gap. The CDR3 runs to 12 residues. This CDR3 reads CAKHTGIKPQHF. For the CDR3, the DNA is TGTGCCAAACACACAGGGATCAAGCCCCAGCATTTT.

The CDR3 loop reads CASSPGTGANYGYTF. The CDR3 nucleotides are TGTGCCAGCAGCCCAGGGACAGGGGCTAACTATGGCTACACCTTC. The rearrangement links TRBV4-2 to TRBJ1-2; 10 bases line up with TRBD1. V gave up 4 bases and J gave up 0 bases; unmatched junction bases: 2. Germline CDR1 is LGHNA and CDR2 is YNFKEQ. The CDR3 has 15 residues.

The CDR3 sequence is CASSIPGTRQETQYF. In DNA, the CDR3 is TGTGCCAGTAGTATACCCGGGACTAGGCAAGAGACCCAGTACTTC. The V gene is TRBV19, the J gene TRBJ2-5, with TRBD2 identical over 8 bases. Germline CDR1 and CDR2: LNHDA and SQIVND (reference sequence). J was trimmed by 2 bases and V by 2 bases; bases with no gene match: 4. The CDR3 sequence is 15 residues long.

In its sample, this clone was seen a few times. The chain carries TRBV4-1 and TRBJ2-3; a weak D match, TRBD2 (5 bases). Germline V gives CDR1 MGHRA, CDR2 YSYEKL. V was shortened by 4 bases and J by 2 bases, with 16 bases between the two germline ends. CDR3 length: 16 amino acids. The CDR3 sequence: CASSPHRGITTDTQYF. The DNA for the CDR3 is TGCGCCAGCAGCCCCCACCGGGGAATTACCACAGATACGCAGTATTTT.

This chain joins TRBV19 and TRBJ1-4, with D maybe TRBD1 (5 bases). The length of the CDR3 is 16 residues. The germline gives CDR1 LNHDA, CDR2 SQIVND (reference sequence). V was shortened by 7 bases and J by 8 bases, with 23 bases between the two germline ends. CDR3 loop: CASTHPFRDSTEKLFF. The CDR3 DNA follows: TGTGCCAGTACTCACCCTTTCAGGGACTCTACCGAAAAACTGTTTTTT.

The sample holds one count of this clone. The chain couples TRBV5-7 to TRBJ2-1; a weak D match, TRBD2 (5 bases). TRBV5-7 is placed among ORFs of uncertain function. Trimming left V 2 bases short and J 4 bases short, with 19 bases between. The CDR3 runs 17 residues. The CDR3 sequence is CASSLIWRREGYNEQFF. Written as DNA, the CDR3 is TGTGCCAGCAGCTTAATATGGCGACGGGAAGGGTACAATGAGCAGTTCTTC.

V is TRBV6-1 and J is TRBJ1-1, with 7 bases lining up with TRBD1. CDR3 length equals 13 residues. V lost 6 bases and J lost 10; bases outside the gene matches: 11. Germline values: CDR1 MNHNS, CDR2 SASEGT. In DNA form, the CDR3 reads TGTGCCAGCAGAAAGACAGGGTCGGAGGGAGCTTTCTTT. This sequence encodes CASRKTGSEGAFF.

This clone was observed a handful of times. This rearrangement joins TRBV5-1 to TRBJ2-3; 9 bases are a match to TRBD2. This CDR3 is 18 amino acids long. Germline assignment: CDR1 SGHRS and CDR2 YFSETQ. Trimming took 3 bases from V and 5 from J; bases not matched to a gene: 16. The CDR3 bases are TGCGCCAGCAGCTCCGGCGGGGGGGCAGCCATTTACGGAGATACGCAGTATTTT. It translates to CASSSGGGAAIYGDTQYF.

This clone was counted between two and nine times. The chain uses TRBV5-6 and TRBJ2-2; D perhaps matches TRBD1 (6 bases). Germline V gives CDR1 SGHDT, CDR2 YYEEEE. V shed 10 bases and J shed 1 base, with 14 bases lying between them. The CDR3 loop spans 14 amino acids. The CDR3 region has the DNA TGTGCCGCTAAAAAGGGACAGAACACCGGGGAGCTGTTTTTT. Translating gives CAAKKGQNTGELFF.

The CDR3 sequence is CASSIFRYGQGGEKLFF. The CDR3 coding sequence is TGTGCCAGCAGTATCTTTAGGTATGGACAGGGAGGAGAAAAACTGTTTTTT. V gene TRBV25-1 combines with J gene TRBJ1-4, with TRBD1 matching over 8 bases. Germline lookup yields CDR1 MGHDK and CDR2 SYGVNS. The V gene end was trimmed by 5 bases and the J gene end by 8 bases; junction bases not matched to a gene: 16. The CDR3 extends over 17 amino acids.